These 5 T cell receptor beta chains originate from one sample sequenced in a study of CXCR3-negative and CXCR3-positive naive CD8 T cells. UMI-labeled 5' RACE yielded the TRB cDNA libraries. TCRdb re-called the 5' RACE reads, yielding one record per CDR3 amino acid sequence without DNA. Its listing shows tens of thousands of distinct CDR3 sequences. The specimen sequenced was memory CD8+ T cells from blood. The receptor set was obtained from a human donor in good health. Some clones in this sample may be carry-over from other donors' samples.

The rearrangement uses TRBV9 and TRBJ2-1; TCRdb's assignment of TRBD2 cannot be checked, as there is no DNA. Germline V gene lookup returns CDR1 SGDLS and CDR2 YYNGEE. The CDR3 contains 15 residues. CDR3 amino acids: CASTVGAGEHNEQFF.

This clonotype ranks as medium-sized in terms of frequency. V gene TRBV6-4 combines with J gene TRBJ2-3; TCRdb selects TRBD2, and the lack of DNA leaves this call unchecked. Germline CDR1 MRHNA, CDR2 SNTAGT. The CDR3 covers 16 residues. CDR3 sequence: CASSPTGEGFTDTQYF.

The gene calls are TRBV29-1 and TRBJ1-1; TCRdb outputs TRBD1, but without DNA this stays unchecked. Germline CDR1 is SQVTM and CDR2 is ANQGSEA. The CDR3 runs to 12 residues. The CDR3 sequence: CSFRGVNTEAFF.

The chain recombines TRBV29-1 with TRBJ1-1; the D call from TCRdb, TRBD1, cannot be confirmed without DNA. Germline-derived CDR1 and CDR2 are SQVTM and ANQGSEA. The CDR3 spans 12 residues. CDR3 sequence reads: CSVRTGRTEAFF.

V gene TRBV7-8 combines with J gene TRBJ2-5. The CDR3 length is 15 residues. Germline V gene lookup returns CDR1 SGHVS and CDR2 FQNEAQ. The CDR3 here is CASRNRWGPQETQYF.